The clone carrying this TCR beta chain has only one observation. The CDR3 is 13 residues long. V shed 5 bases and J 3 bases; nucleotides not matched to a gene: 5. CDR1 and CDR2 (germline): SGHRS, YFSETQ. This entry belongs to a study of cytotoxic CD8 clonotypes in ibrutinib-treated CLL. Generated by immunoSEQ multiplex PCR, the TCRdb table keeps only in-frame clones and is missing some. The sample records about 130,000 clones, approximately 81% being singletons. The specimen comprised PBMCs, sampled after 12 months of ibrutinib treatment. The receptor's source is a human donor with chronic lymphocytic leukemia. This sequence joins TRBV5-1 and TRBJ2-7, with TRBD2 matching 7 bases. CDR3 nucleotide sequence: TGCGCCAGCAGTGCTAGCGGAGACTACGAGCAGTACTTC. This translates into CASSASGDYEQYF.